This TCR beta chain comes out of a study of long-term antiretroviral therapy in people with HIV. General study points: All time points showed a repertoire dominated by clones expanded before ART.

The germline V gene encodes CDR1 MNHNS and CDR2 SASEGT. This CDR3 spans 14 amino acids. V lost 6 bases to trimming and J lost 8 bases; unmatched junction nucleotides: 8. This clone was found once. Its antigen is unknown. Researchers report immunoSEQ v3.0 was run at survey level. Profiling relied on immunoSEQ multiplex PCR, and the TCRdb table lists in-frame clones only, not all of them. The sample has 24,000 or so clones, 76% seen once; the top ten hold more than 4%. Inclusion required at least two post-ART and at least one pre-ART PBMC samples. The sequence was obtained from a woman in her thirties or forties with HIV. The sequencing here drew on unsorted PBMCs, taken 0.5 years after starting antiretroviral therapy. This chain connects TRBV6-1 to TRBJ1-4, with 8 bases fitting TRBD1. CDR3 region: CASRTGANAEKLFF. For the CDR3, the DNA is TGTGCCAGCAGGACAGGGGCCAATGCGGAAAAACTGTTTTTT.